Listed here are 18 T cell receptor beta chains from one sample, sequenced in a study of blood T cells in healthy people across ages. A second PCR, run for 7 to 11 cycles, used a sample-barcoded 5' primer plus a J-beta primer mix. TCRdb re-derived calls from the 5' RACE reads in MiXCR, one entry per CDR3 protein. The sample lists around 850,000 distinct CDR3 sequences, about 34% occurring once. Sequenced input: blood. The receptor set was obtained from a man aged 18 to 30 in good health.

This clonotype was counted a few times. CDR3 in amino acids: CASSLEGQGRTEAFF. The CDR3 DNA sequence: TGCGCCAGCAGCTTGGAGGGGCAGGGGCGGACTGAAGCTTTCTTT. This chain joins TRBV5-1 and TRBJ1-1; TRBD1 might be the D (6 bases). Trimming removed 0 bases at V and 5 bases at J, with 14 bases between. The germline V gene has CDR1 SGHRS and CDR2 YFSETQ. This CDR3 contains 15 residues.

The V call is TRBV18, the J call TRBJ1-1; no clear D gene. Germline loops: CDR1 KGHSH, CDR2 LQKENI. The ends were cut back, 3 bases at V and 7 bases at J, with 12 bases in the middle. The CDR3 is made up of 13 amino acids. For the CDR3, the DNA is TGTGCCAGCTCACCGATCCTTGGCAGTGAAGCTTTCTTT. Residues: CASSPILGSEAFF.

This clonotype was seen at least ten times. The chain carries TRBV5-5 and TRBJ2-1, with TRBD2 identical over 8 bases. In germline, CDR1 is SGHKS, CDR2 YYEKEE (reference sequence). V was pared by 4 bases and J by 2 bases, with 5 bases of the junction left unmatched. CDR3 length: 15 residues. CDR3 loop: CASSTGGGPYNEQFF. The CDR3 DNA reads as TGTGCCAGCAGCACCGGGGGGGGACCCTACAATGAGCAGTTCTTC.

About this clonotype itself: A much larger clone differs from this one at a single base, so this may be a read error. This rearrangement joins TRBV12-3 or TRBV12-4 to TRBJ1-1, with a weak D call TRBD1 (5 bases). This CDR3 comprises 14 residues. The CDR3 here is CASKPGHTNTKAFF. The DNA for the CDR3 is TGTGCCAGTAAGCCCGGACATACGAACACTAAAGCTTTCTTT.

This clonotype has a handful of counts. The chain uses TRBV5-1 and TRBJ1-1; TRBD1 matches 9 bases. The CDR3 is 14 residues long. Germline V lookup: CDR1 SGHRS, CDR2 YFSETQ. Trimming removed 3 bases from V and 7 bases from J; junction bases left unmatched: 7. CDR3 region: CASSWTGEGGEAFF. The CDR3, as DNA: TGCGCCAGCAGCTGGACAGGGGAGGGTGGTGAAGCTTTCTTT.

V usage is TRBV6-5 and J usage is TRBJ2-3; D remains unclear. This CDR3 has 15 residues. The V and J ends lost 6 bases and 1 base respectively, with 14 bases between them. The germline V gene has CDR1 MNHEY and CDR2 SVGAGI. CDR3 in DNA: TGTGCCAGCAGGCGTCTGGGTGGTGGCACAGATACGCAGTATTTT. Protein: CASRRLGGGTDTQYF.

A note on this clonotype: Just one base apart from a much larger clone, this may be a read error. This chain uses TRBV12-3 or TRBV12-4 with TRBJ2-3; D is uncertain. The V and J ends lost 8 bases and 1 base respectively, with 16 bases between them. The CDR3 has 15 amino acids. CDR3 coding DNA: TGTGCCAGCTCACGAGGCGGTCCCGGCACAGATACGCAGTATTTT. As protein: CASSRGGPGTDTQYF.

This clonotype was recorded at least ten times. This rearrangement joins TRBV6-1 to TRBJ2-1; D remains unclear. This CDR3 is 11 amino acids long. V gave up 8 bases and J gave up 1 base, with 3 bases separating them. The germline CDR1 and CDR2 sequences are MNHNS and SASEGT. The CDR3 spells CASASYNEQFF. The DNA of the CDR3 is TGTGCCAGCGCATCCTACAATGAGCAGTTCTTC.

The chain joins TRBV7-2 to TRBJ2-6, with no clear D. Germline CDR1 and CDR2: SGHTA and FQGNSA. The CDR3 runs 17 residues. Trimming shortened V by 1 base and J by 1 base, and 11 bases separated the two germline ends. Here the CDR3 DNA reads TGTGCCAGCAGCTTAGGGTCCCCTGGGTCTGGGGCCAACGTCCTGACTTTC. This gives the protein CASSLGSPGSGANVLTF. The variable domain in full, with the rest retrieved from reference TRBV7-2 and TRBJ2-6, is GAGVSQSPSNKVTEKGKDVELRCDPISGHTALYWYRQSLGQGLEFLIYFQGNSAPDKSGLPSDRFSAERTGGSVSTLTIQRTQQEDSAVYLCASSLGSPGSGANVLTFGAGSRLTVL.

The chain links TRBV7-2 to TRBJ2-1; 9 nucleotides match TRBD2. This CDR3 has 15 amino acids. From germline, CDR1 is SGHTA and CDR2 FQGNSA. Trimming at V came to 5 bases and at J to 7 bases, leaving 9 bases not matched to a gene. The CDR3 region is CASSRGTSRENEQFF. CDR3 in DNA: TGTGCCAGCAGCCGAGGGACTAGCCGTGAGAATGAGCAGTTCTTC.

A remark on this clonotype: Given a much more abundant clone one base away, this may be a read error. The CDR3 here is CASCREMIYEQYF. DNA of the CDR3: TGTGCCAGCTGCAGGGAGATGATCTACGAGCAGTACTTC. The V and J genes are TRBV12-3 or TRBV12-4 and TRBJ2-7; D might be TRBD1 or TRBD2, each matching 5 bases. The V and J ends lost 8 bases and 3 bases respectively, with 14 bases between them. This CDR3 region has 13 residues.

This clonotype was observed a handful of times. The chain joins TRBV20-1 to TRBJ1-6; tentative D call: TRBD1 (5 bases). Trimming stripped 2 bases from V and 9 bases from J, with 8 bases between. CDR3 size: 12 residues. Looked up from germline, CDR1 is DFQATT and CDR2 is SNEGSKA (reference sequence). CDR3 DNA: TGCAGTGCTAGACAGGGATCTTCACCCCTCCACTTT. This gives the protein CSARQGSSPLHF.

The chain combines TRBV12-3 or TRBV12-4 with TRBJ2-1; 9 bases are shared with TRBD2. The CDR3 totals 15 residues. After removal of 6 bases from V and 8 bases from J, the junction contained 11 bases not matched to a gene. The DNA of the CDR3 is TGTGCCAGCAGCGCTAGTAGCGGGAGAAGGGATGAGCAGTTCTTC. This translates into CASSASSGRRDEQFF.

The chain recombines TRBV12-3 or TRBV12-4 with TRBJ1-1, with 9 bases identical to TRBD1. After removal of 5 bases from V and 11 bases from J, the junction contained 12 bases not matched to a gene. There are 14 residues in the CDR3. CDR3 region: CASSPTGTGRGAFF. CDR3 DNA sequence: TGTGCCAGCAGTCCTACCGGGACAGGGAGGGGGGCTTTCTTT.

This chain connects TRBV18 to TRBJ2-4; 13 positions match TRBD2. Germline CDR1 KGHSH, CDR2 LQKENI. With V trimmed by 0 bases and J by 0 bases, 5 bases remained unmatched. This CDR3 comprises 19 residues. CDR3 sequence reads: CASSPPGTSGMLAKNIQYF. The CDR3 DNA reads TGTGCCAGCTCACCACCCGGGACTAGCGGGATGTTAGCCAAAAACATTCAGTACTTC.

This chain joins TRBV7-2 and TRBJ2-2; no definite D call. Germline loops: CDR1 SGHTA, CDR2 FQGNSA. The CDR3 spans 15 residues. Between the trimmed V and J ends, which lost 5 bases and 3 bases, there was a span of 13 bases. The CDR3 DNA sequence: TGTGCCAGCAGCCGCCGGTCCGGAGACACCGGGGAGCTGTTTTTT. This codes for CASSRRSGDTGELFF. The full variable domain, its missing parts supplied by reference TRBV7-2 and TRBJ2-2, is GAGVSQSPSNKVTEKGKDVELRCDPISGHTALYWYRQSLGQGLEFLIYFQGNSAPDKSGLPSDRFSAERTGGSVSTLTIQRTQQEDSAVYLCASSRRSGDTGELFFGEGSRLTVL.

There are many counts of this clonotype. V gene TRBV12-3 or TRBV12-4 combines with J gene TRBJ1-5; a possible D gene is TRBD1 (5 bases). V was trimmed by 2 bases and J by 6 bases, leaving 5 bases between them. This CDR3 has 12 residues. The CDR3 DNA reads as TGTGCCAGCAGTTTAAGGGGTCAGCCCCAGCATTTT. It codes for CASSLRGQPQHF.

The rearrangement uses TRBV4-2 and TRBJ2-3, with a possible D match to TRBD2 (6 bases). Germline CDR1 LGHNA, CDR2 YNFKEQ. Trimming removed 0 bases at V and 4 bases at J, with 14 bases between. This CDR3 has 16 amino acids. The DNA of the CDR3 is TGTGCCAGCAGCCAAGAGGGCGGGGCCGAGGCAGATACGCAGTATTTT. As protein: CASSQEGGAEADTQYF.